This entry features one T cell receptor (beta chain) sequence. The data were obtained in a study of control samples from healthy donors and cancer patients. The CDR3 consists of 15 residues. Germline assignment: CDR1 KGHSH and CDR2 LQKENI. With 6 bases removed from V and 0 bases from J, the gap between germline ends came to 11 bases. Assay: immunoSEQ multiplex PCR; the TCRdb copy retains only in-frame clones and omits some. The repertoire consists of 120,000 or so clones, with about 87% occurring once and the leading ten covering 12%. The chain couples TRBV18 to TRBJ2-2, with no clear D. The sequenced sample was blood. The TCR was taken from a man in his thirties or forties in good health. For the CDR3, the DNA is TGTGCCAGCTCGAAAATAGCATCGAACACCGGGGAGCTGTTTTTT. Translation: CASSKIASNTGELFF.